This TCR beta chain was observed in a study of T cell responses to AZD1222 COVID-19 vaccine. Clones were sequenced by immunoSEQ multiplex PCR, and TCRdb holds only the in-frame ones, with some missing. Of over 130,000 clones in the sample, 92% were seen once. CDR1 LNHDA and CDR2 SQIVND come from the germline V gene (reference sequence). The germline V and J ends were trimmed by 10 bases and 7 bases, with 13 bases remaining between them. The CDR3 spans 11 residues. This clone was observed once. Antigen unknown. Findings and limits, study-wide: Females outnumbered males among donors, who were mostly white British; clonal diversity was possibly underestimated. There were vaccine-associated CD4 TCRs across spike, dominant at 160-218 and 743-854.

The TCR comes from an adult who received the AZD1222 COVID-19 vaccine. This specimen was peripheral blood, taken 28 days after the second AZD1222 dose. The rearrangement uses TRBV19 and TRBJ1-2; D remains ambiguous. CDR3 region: CATSRVGGYTF. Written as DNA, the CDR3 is TGTGCCACCTCTCGGGTGGGTGGCTACACCTTC.